A selection of T cell receptor beta chains follows, all from one sample in a study of T cell responses to AZD1222 COVID-19 vaccine. The protocol was immunoSEQ multiplex PCR, while the TCRdb copy is restricted to in-frame clones and leaves out a portion. The data show 110,000 or so clones, with around nine tenths seen just once and approximately 17% held by the top ten. The sequencing used peripheral blood, collected on day 0 of AZD1222 vaccination. All receptors come from an adult in good health. Both conserved end residues are part of each CDR3. Each record gives: J gene, clone size, D gene, V gene, CDR3 protein, CDR3 DNA. A D gene is named only where the DNA matches it firmly. For some rows the clone size is stated as once, few or many, or as a class when expanded; others skip it.

j_call: TRBJ2-1
clone_size: NA
d_call: TRBD2
v_call: TRBV2
cdr3_aa: CASSELGLAGRNEQFF
cdr3_nt: TGTGCCAGCAGTGAACTAGGACTAGCGGGCCGCAATGAGCAGTTCTTC

j_call: TRBJ1-1
clone_size: NA
d_call: NA
v_call: TRBV13
cdr3_aa: CASSFQGRGSGTEAFF
cdr3_nt: TGTGCCAGCAGCTTTCAGGGGAGGGGTAGTGGCACTGAAGCTTTCTTT

j_call: TRBJ2-7
clone_size: NA
d_call: NA
v_call: TRBV3-1/TRBV3-2
cdr3_aa: CASSNSGTPHEQYF
cdr3_nt: TGTGCCAGCAGCAATTCGGGGACTCCCCACGAGCAGTACTTC

j_call: TRBJ1-4
clone_size: NA
d_call: NA
v_call: TRBV11-2
cdr3_aa: CASQRSNEKLFF
cdr3_nt: TGTGCCAGCCAACGGAGTAATGAAAAACTGTTTTTT

j_call: TRBJ2-1
clone_size: NA
d_call: TRBD2
v_call: TRBV5-1
cdr3_aa: CASSLLTSVQYNEQFF
cdr3_nt: TGCGCCAGCAGCTTGCTGACTAGCGTCCAGTACAATGAGCAGTTCTTC

j_call: TRBJ1-2
clone_size: once
d_call: TRBD1
v_call: TRBV9
cdr3_aa: CASSVEGQDRGVGYTF
cdr3_nt: TGTGCCAGCAGCGTAGAGGGGCAAGACAGGGGGGTAGGCTACACCTTC

j_call: TRBJ1-1
clone_size: NA
d_call: TRBD1
v_call: TRBV6-1
cdr3_aa: CASSDSTGGEAFF
cdr3_nt: TGTGCCAGCAGTGATTCAACAGGGGGGGAAGCTTTCTTT

j_call: TRBJ1-2
clone_size: NA
d_call: NA
v_call: TRBV30
cdr3_aa: CACPDSTNYGYTF
cdr3_nt: TGTGCCTGCCCGGACAGTACTAACTATGGCTACACCTTC

j_call: TRBJ1-6
clone_size: NA
d_call: NA
v_call: TRBV4-2
cdr3_aa: CASSRSRGGHNSPLHF
cdr3_nt: TGTGCCAGCAGCCGGTCCAGGGGTGGTCATAATTCACCCCTCCACTTT

j_call: TRBJ2-7
clone_size: NA
d_call: TRBD1
v_call: TRBV19
cdr3_aa: CASSIWRDRTYEQYF
cdr3_nt: TGTGCCAGTAGTATTTGGAGGGACAGGACCTACGAGCAGTACTTC

j_call: TRBJ1-2
clone_size: once
d_call: NA
v_call: TRBV29-1
cdr3_aa: CSARRTETYGYTF
cdr3_nt: TGCAGCGCGCGACGGACAGAGACCTATGGCTACACCTTC

j_call: TRBJ2-5
clone_size: NA
d_call: NA
v_call: TRBV7-3
cdr3_aa: CASSYRYQETQYF
cdr3_nt: TGTGCCAGCAGCTACCGTTACCAAGAGACCCAGTACTTC

j_call: TRBJ1-5
clone_size: few
d_call: NA
v_call: TRBV15
cdr3_aa: CATSKGGLGNQPQHF
cdr3_nt: TGTGCCACCAGCAAGGGGGGGCTGGGCAATCAGCCCCAGCATTTT

j_call: TRBJ2-7
clone_size: NA
d_call: NA
v_call: TRBV14
cdr3_aa: CASSQGGRAYEQYF
cdr3_nt: TGTGCCAGCAGCCAAGGTGGCAGGGCCTACGAGCAGTACTTC

j_call: TRBJ2-2
clone_size: few
d_call: TRBD1
v_call: TRBV4-2
cdr3_aa: CASSRDRGWTGELFF
cdr3_nt: TGTGCCAGCAGCCGGGACAGGGGCTGGACCGGGGAGCTGTTTTTT